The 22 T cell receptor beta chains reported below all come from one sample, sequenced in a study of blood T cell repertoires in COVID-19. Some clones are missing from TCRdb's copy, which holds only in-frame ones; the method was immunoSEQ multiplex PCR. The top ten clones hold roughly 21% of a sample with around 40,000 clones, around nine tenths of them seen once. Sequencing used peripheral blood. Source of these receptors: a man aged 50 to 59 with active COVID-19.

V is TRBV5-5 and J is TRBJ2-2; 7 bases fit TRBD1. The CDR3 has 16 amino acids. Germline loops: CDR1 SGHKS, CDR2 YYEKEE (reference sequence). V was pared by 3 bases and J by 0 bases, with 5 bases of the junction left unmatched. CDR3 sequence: CASSWTGDSNTGELFF. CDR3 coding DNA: TGTGCCAGCAGCTGGACAGGTGATTCGAACACCGGGGAGCTGTTTTTT.

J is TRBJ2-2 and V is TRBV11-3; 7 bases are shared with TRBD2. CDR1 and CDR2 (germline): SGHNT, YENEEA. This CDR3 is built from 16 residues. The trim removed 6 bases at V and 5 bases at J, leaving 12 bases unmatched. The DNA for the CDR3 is TGTGCCAGCAGGATGGAGGGAGGGCTATATACCGGGGAGCTGTTTTTT. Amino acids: CASRMEGGLYTGELFF.

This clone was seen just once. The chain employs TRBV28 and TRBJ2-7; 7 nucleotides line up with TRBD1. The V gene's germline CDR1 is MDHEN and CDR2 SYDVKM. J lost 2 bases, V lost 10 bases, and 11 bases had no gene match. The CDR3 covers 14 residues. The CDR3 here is CATLDPGTAYEQYF. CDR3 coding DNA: TGTGCCACCCTAGACCCCGGGACAGCCTACGAGCAGTACTTC.

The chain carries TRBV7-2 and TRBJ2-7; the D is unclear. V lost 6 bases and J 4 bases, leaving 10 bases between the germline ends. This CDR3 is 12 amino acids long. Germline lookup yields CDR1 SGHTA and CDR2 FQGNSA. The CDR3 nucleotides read TGTGCCAGCAGTTTACTATTATACGAGCAGTACTTC. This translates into CASSLLLYEQYF.

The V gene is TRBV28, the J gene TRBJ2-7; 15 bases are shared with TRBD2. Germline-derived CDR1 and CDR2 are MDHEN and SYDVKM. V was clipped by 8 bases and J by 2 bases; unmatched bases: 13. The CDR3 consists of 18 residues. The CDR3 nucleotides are TGTGCCAGCGAATCTAGGGGACTAGCGGGAGGAAATCCCTACGAGCAGTACTTC. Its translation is CASESRGLAGGNPYEQYF.

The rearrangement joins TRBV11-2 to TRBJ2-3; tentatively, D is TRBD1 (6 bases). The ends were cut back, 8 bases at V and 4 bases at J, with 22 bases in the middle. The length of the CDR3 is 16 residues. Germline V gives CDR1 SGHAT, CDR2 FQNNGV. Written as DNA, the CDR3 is TGTGCCAGCTGGGGGTTCGGCGGGTGGGGGCCAGATACGCAGTATTTT. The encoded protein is CASWGFGGWGPDTQYF.

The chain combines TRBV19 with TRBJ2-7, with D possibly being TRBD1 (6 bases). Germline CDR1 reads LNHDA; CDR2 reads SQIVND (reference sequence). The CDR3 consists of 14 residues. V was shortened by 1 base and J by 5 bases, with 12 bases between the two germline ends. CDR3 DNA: TGTGCCAGTAGTATAGGTTACAGGGACCACGAGCAGTACTTC. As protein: CASSIGYRDHEQYF.

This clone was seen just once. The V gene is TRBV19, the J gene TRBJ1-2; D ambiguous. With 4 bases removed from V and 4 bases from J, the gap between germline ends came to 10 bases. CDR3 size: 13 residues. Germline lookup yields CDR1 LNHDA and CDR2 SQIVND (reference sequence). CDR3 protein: CASSSGPPYGYTF. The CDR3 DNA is TGTGCCAGTAGTAGCGGTCCTCCCTATGGCTACACCTTC.

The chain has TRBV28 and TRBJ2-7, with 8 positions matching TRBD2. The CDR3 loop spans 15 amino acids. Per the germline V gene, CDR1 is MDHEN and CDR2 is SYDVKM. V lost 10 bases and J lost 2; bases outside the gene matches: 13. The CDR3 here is CAIRGGDLSPYEQYF. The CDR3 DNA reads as TGTGCCATCCGGGGGGGGGACCTTTCTCCCTACGAGCAGTACTTC. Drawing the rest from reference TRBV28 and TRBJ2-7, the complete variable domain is DVKVTQSSRYLVKRTGEKVFLECVQDMDHENMFWYRQDPGLGLRLIYFSYDVKMKEKGDIPEGYSVSREKKERFSLILESASTNQTSMYLCAIRGGDLSPYEQYFGPGTRLTVT.

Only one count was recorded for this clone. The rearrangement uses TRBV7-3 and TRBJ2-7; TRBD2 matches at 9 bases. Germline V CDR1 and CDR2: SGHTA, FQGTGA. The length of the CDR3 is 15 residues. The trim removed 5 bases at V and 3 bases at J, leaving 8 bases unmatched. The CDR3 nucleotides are TGTGCCAGCAGCGTAGAAGCGGGAGGTTTCTACGAGCAGTACTTC. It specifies CASSVEAGGFYEQYF.

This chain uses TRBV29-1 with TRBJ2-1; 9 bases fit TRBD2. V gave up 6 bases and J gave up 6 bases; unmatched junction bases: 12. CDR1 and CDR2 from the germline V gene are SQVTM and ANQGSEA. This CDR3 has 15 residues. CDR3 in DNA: TGCAGCGTCACCGCTGGCGCGGGAGGGACCAATGAGCAGTTCTTC. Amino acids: CSVTAGAGGTNEQFF.

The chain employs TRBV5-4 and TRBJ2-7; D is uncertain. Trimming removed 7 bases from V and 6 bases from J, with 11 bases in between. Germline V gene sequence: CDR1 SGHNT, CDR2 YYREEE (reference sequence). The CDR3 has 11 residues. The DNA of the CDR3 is TGTGCCAGCTCCGGAGCCCGCGAGCAGTACTTC. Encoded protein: CASSGAREQYF.

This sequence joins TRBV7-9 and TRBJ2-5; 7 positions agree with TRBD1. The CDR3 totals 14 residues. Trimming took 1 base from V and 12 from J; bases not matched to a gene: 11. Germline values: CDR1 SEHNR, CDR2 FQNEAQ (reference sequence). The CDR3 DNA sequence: TGTGCCAGCAGCTTAGGGGACAGCCCGGTAGCGAAGTACTTC. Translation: CASSLGDSPVAKYF. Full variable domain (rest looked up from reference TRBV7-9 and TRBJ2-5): DTGVSQNPRHKITKRGQNVTFRCDPISEHNRLYWYRQTLGQGPEFLTYFQNEAQLEKSRLLSDRFSAERPKGSFSTLEIQRTEQGDSAMYLCASSLGDSPVAKYFGPGTRLLVL.

The CDR3 sequence: CASSYLTGVSGKTQYF. Here the CDR3 DNA reads TGTGCCAGCAGCTATCTGACAGGGGTATCGGGGAAGACCCAGTACTTC. The chain carries TRBV7-8 and TRBJ2-5, with 8 bases aligning to TRBD1. CDR3 length: 16 amino acids. CDR1 SGHVS and CDR2 FQNEAQ come from the germline V gene. Losses at the gene ends were 4 bases for V and 6 bases for J; bases not matched to a gene: 13.

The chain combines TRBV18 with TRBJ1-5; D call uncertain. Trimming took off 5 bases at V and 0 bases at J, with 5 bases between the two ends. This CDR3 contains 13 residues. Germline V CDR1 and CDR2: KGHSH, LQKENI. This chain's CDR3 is CASSEVSNQPQHF. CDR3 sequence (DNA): TGTGCCAGCTCAGAGGTTAGCAATCAGCCCCAGCATTTT. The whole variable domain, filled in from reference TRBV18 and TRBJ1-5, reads NAGVMQNPRHLVRRRGQEARLRCSPMKGHSHVYWYRQLPEEGLKFMVYLQKENIIDESGMPKERFSAEFPKEGPSILRIQQVVRGDSAAYFCASSEVSNQPQHFGDGTRLSIL.

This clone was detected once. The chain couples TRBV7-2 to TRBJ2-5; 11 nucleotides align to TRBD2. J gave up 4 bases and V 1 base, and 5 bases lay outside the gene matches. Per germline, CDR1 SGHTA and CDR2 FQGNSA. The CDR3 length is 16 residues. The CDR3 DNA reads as TGTGCCAGCAGCTTAGTACTAGCGGGAGCGGGAGAGACCCAGTACTTC. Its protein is CASSLVLAGAGETQYF.

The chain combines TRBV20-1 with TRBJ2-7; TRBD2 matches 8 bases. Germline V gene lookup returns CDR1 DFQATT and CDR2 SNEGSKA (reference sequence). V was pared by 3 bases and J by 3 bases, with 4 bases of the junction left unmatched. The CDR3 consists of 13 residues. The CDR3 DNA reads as TGCAGTGCTAGTCCCAGCGGGAGCTACGAGCAGTACTTC. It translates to CSASPSGSYEQYF.

CDR3 loop: CASSLVAIQETQYF. In DNA, the CDR3 is TGTGCCAGCAGCTTAGTGGCCATTCAAGAGACCCAGTACTTC. The rearrangement links TRBV11-2 to TRBJ2-5, with D unclear. Trimming stripped 1 base from V and 2 bases from J, with 8 bases between. Per germline, CDR1 SGHAT and CDR2 FQNNGV. The CDR3 has 14 residues.

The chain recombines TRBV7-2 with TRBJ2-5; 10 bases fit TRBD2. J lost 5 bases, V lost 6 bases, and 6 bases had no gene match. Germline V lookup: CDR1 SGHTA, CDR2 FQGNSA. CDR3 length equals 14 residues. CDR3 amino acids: CASSLAGVAETQYF. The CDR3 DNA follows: TGTGCCAGCAGTCTAGCGGGAGTGGCGGAGACCCAGTACTTC.

CDR3 amino acids: CASSSSGTNEKLFF. For the CDR3, the DNA is TGTGCCAGCAGCTCCTCAGGAACTAATGAAAAACTGTTTTTT. The rearrangement links TRBV7-8 to TRBJ1-4; D is undetermined. CDR3 length equals 14 residues. Germline V gene data show CDR1 as SGHVS and CDR2 as FQNEAQ. V was trimmed by 4 bases and J by 1 base, leaving 7 bases between them.

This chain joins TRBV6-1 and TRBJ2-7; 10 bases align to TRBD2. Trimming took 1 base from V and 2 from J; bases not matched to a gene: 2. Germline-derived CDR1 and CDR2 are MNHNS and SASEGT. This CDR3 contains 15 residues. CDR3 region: CASSEGTSGAYEQYF. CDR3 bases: TGTGCCAGCAGTGAAGGGACTAGCGGTGCCTACGAGCAGTACTTC.

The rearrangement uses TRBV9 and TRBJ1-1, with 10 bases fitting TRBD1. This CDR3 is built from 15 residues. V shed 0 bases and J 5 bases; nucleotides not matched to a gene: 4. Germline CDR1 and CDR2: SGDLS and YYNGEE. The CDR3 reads CASSVEGQGRTEAFF. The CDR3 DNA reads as TGTGCCAGCAGCGTAGAGGGACAGGGGAGGACTGAAGCTTTCTTT. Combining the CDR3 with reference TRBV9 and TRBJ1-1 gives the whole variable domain DSGVTQTPKHLITATGQRVTLRCSPRSGDLSVYWYQQSLDQGLQFLIQYYNGEERAKGNILERFSAQQFPDLHSELNLSSLELGDSALYFCASSVEGQGRTEAFFGQGTRLTVV.